This entry features one TCR beta chain sequence. This CDR3 spans 15 amino acids. CDR1 and CDR2 from the germline V gene are KGHSH and LQKENI. V lost 6 bases, J lost 1 base, and 7 bases stayed unmatched. PCR employed 60 Vbeta and 13 Jbeta primers. This table comes from immunoSEQ multiplex PCR, and its TCRdb copy is limited to in-frame clones, with some not included. The table includes 100,000 to 150,000 clones, just under 75% detected once. The sample originates from a study of cytomegalovirus exposure and HLA in healthy donors. The specimen sequenced was PBMCs. The chain employs TRBV18 and TRBJ1-1; 8 bases are shared with TRBD1. This receptor was taken from a man between 60 and 70 years old in good health and CMV-seropositive. For the CDR3, the DNA is TGTGCCAGCTCGGATCAAGGGACAGGGAACACTGAAGCTTTCTTT. It translates to CASSDQGTGNTEAFF.